These 32 T cell receptor beta chains share one sample of origin, sequenced in a study of T cell responses to AZD1222 COVID-19 vaccine. Here immunoSEQ multiplex PCR was the method, and the copy in TCRdb shows in-frame clones only, minus some. Among about 130,000 clones listed, more than 90% were seen once. This specimen consisted of peripheral blood, obtained on day 0 of AZD1222 vaccination. These receptors originate from an adult in good health.

The gene calls are TRBV29-1 and TRBJ2-2; a possible D gene is TRBD2 (5 bases). The V end lost 5 bases, the J end lost 0 bases, and 10 bases lay between the germline ends. The CDR3 runs 14 residues. In germline, CDR1 is SQVTM, CDR2 ANQGSEA. The CDR3 loop reads CSVTPGTNTGELFF. Here the CDR3 DNA reads TGCAGCGTTACCCCGGGGACGAACACCGGGGAGCTGTTTTTT.

The rearrangement uses TRBV2 and TRBJ1-1; 11 positions agree with TRBD1. V gave up 0 bases and J gave up 2 bases; unmatched junction bases: 2. CDR3 length: 16 amino acids. Per germline, CDR1 SNHLY and CDR2 FYNNEI. The chain's CDR3 is CASSEAGQGDNTEAFF. The CDR3 nucleotides are TGTGCCAGCAGTGAAGCGGGACAGGGGGACAACACTGAAGCTTTCTTT.

The chain carries TRBV20-1 and TRBJ1-5; no firm D call. This CDR3 has 11 residues. The V end lost 1 base, the J end lost 6 bases, and 4 bases lay between the germline ends. The germline V gene encodes CDR1 DFQATT and CDR2 SNEGSKA (reference sequence). CDR3 in DNA: TGCAGTGCTAGAGTCGGTCAGCCCCAGCATTTT. Protein product: CSARVGQPQHF.

The rearrangement links TRBV25-1 to TRBJ1-2, with 10 positions matching TRBD1. The CDR3 loop spans 13 amino acids. CDR1 MGHDK and CDR2 SYGVNS come from the germline V gene. The V gene end was trimmed by 6 bases and the J gene end by 6 bases; junction bases not matched to a gene: 4. The CDR3 loop is CASRLDRGDGYTF. The DNA of the CDR3 is TGTGCCAGCAGGCTGGACAGGGGGGATGGCTACACCTTC.

V and J are TRBV6-6 and TRBJ1-2, with TRBD1 matching 10 bases. Germline values: CDR1 MNHNY, CDR2 SVGAGI (reference sequence). The CDR3 spans 16 residues. J gave up 3 bases and V 5 bases, and 9 bases lay outside the gene matches. CDR3 coding DNA: TGTGCCAGCAGTACCGTACAAGGACAGGGGGACTATGGCTACACCTTC. Translating gives CASSTVQGQGDYGYTF.

The chain couples TRBV10-3 to TRBJ1-1; weak D call: TRBD1 (6 bases). Germline V gene sequence: CDR1 ENHRY, CDR2 SYGVKD. CDR3 length equals 14 residues. With 7 bases removed from V and 0 bases from J, the gap between germline ends came to 12 bases. As DNA, the CDR3 is TGTGCCATCACTTGGACAGCTATGAACACTGAAGCTTTCTTT. It specifies CAITWTAMNTEAFF.

The CDR3 spells CASSSTMTGAGNSGNTIYF. CDR3 nucleotides: TGCGCCAGCAGCTCTACCATGACCGGGGCTGGAAACTCTGGAAACACCATATATTTT. The chain couples TRBV5-1 to TRBJ1-3, with a possible D match to TRBD1 (5 bases). The germline CDR1 and CDR2 sequences are SGHRS and YFSETQ. The V end was cut by 3 bases, the J end by 0 bases, with 22 bases between. The CDR3 extends over 19 amino acids.

V and J are TRBV16 and TRBJ2-5, with 9 bases identical to TRBD1. V gave up 7 bases and J gave up 3 bases; unmatched junction bases: 3. CDR1 is KGHSY, CDR2 FQNENV, per germline. CDR3 size: 13 residues. The CDR3 bases are TGTGCCAGCACCCGGGACAGGGAAGAGACCCAGTACTTC. Residues: CASTRDREETQYF.

This clone was counted once. The chain carries TRBV7-9 and TRBJ1-1; no definite D call. With 8 bases removed from V and 0 bases from J, the gap between germline ends came to 10 bases. This CDR3 spans 13 amino acids. Germline V lookup: CDR1 SEHNR, CDR2 FQNEAQ (reference sequence). CDR3 region: CASLKTVNTEAFF. Here the CDR3 DNA reads TGTGCCAGCTTAAAAACAGTGAACACTGAAGCTTTCTTT.

This clone was picked up one time. J is TRBJ2-1 and V is TRBV11-3, with a tentative D call TRBD2 (6 bases). Trimming pared 4 bases from V and 8 bases from J, leaving 12 bases between. Germline V gene data show CDR1 as SGHNT and CDR2 as YENEEA. The CDR3 has 13 residues. In DNA form, the CDR3 reads TGTGCCAGCAGCTCGGGACTCAGGTATGAGCAGTTCTTC. Protein: CASSSGLRYEQFF.

This chain uses TRBV28 with TRBJ1-6; TRBD1 might be the D (5 bases). The germline V gene encodes CDR1 MDHEN and CDR2 SYDVKM. The CDR3 totals 14 residues. V was shortened by 0 bases and J by 7 bases, with 7 bases between the two germline ends. CDR3 DNA sequence: TGTGCCAGCAGTTTATGGACAGAGAATTCACCCCTCCACTTT. Amino acids: CASSLWTENSPLHF.

The V call is TRBV7-9, the J call TRBJ2-7; D not certain. Per the germline V gene, CDR1 is SEHNR and CDR2 is FQNEAQ (reference sequence). CDR3 length: 15 residues. Trimming took 5 bases from V and 0 from J, leaving 14 bases between them. CDR3 sequence reads: CASSAVGRSSYEQYF. CDR3 in DNA: TGTGCCAGCAGCGCTGTCGGACGGAGCTCCTACGAGCAGTACTTC.

The rearrangement joins TRBV5-1 to TRBJ2-3; TRBD2 matches 8 bases. This CDR3 has 20 residues. After removal of 0 bases from V and 6 bases from J, the junction contained 21 bases not matched to a gene. The V gene's germline CDR1 is SGHRS and CDR2 YFSETQ. The CDR3 DNA sequence: TGCGCCAGCAGCTTGGCCTCAACCGTAGCCGGGACTAGGGCTCGGGATACGCAGTATTTT. Translating it yields CASSLASTVAGTRARDTQYF.

V is TRBV3-1 (or the pseudogene TRBV3-2) and J is TRBJ2-7; D gene unclear. The CDR3 is made up of 12 amino acids. Germline CDR1 is LGHDT and CDR2 is YNNKEL (reference sequence). V was pared by 4 bases and J by 5 bases, with 9 bases between. The CDR3 loop is CASSLLPHEQYF. The CDR3 DNA reads TGTGCCAGCAGCCTCCTCCCCCACGAGCAGTACTTC.

This clone was recorded once. The rearrangement links TRBV30 to TRBJ2-4; D perhaps matches TRBD2 (5 bases). This CDR3 spans 14 amino acids. Trimming pared 7 bases from V and 3 bases from J, leaving 16 bases between. Per the germline V gene, CDR1 is GTSNPN and CDR2 is SVGIG (reference sequence). CDR3 sequence (DNA): TGTGCCTTGGAGATACTAGTAGGCAAAAACATTCAGTACTTC. It is translated as CALEILVGKNIQYF.

The chain employs TRBV6-2 or TRBV6-3 and TRBJ2-4; D might be TRBD1 or TRBD2, each matching 7 bases. Germline CDR1 reads MNHEY; CDR2 reads SVGEGT. With 6 bases removed from V and 5 bases from J, the gap between germline ends came to 14 bases. The CDR3 spans 14 residues. As DNA, the CDR3 is TGTGCCAGCAGCCGACAGGGAGGGGAAAACATTCAGTACTTC. Translating it yields CASSRQGGENIQYF.

This CDR3 is CASSPRDRGISSPLHF. CDR3 nucleotide sequence: TGTGCCAGCAGCCCCCGGGACAGGGGGATTAGTTCACCCCTCCACTTT. The chain has TRBV7-3 and TRBJ1-6, with 11 bases that match TRBD1. The V gene end was trimmed by 5 bases and the J gene end by 9 bases; junction bases not matched to a gene: 9. The CDR3 length is 16 residues. The germline gives CDR1 SGHTA, CDR2 FQGTGA.

The V and J genes are TRBV2 and TRBJ2-1, with 12 bases that match TRBD2. Germline V CDR1 and CDR2: SNHLY, FYNNEI. V lost 1 base and J lost 9; bases outside the gene matches: 4. This CDR3 has 15 residues. The CDR3, as DNA: TGTGCCAGCAGTGAAGTAGCTAGCGGGAGGGGTGAGCAGTTCTTC. Translating gives CASSEVASGRGEQFF. The entire variable domain, with the rest obtained from reference TRBV2 and TRBJ2-1, is as follows: EPEVTQTPSHQVTQMGQEVILRCVPISNHLYFYWYRQILGQKVEFLVSFYNNEISEKSEIFDDQFSVERPDGSNFTLKIRSTKLEDSAMYFCASSEVASGRGEQFFGPGTRLTVL.

This clone appeared a few times. V is TRBV7-2 and J is TRBJ2-1, with D hard to call. The CDR3 spans 12 residues. Germline CDR1 is SGHTA and CDR2 is FQGNSA. Trimming took 5 bases from V and 9 from J, leaving 11 bases between them. As DNA, the CDR3 is TGTGCCAGCAGCCCCCGCCGGGCTGAGCAGTTCTTC. Amino acids: CASSPRRAEQFF.

Points on this clone: Relative to the germline gene, one junction end is altered; a read error may explain this. The CDR3, as DNA: TGTGCTAGCAGCTTAGCGGGACAGGGGGGTTCCTACGAGCAGTACTTC. Its translation: CASSLAGQGGSYEQYF. V and J are TRBV7-7 and TRBJ2-7; TRBD1 aligns across 11 bases. The CDR3 runs 16 residues. Germline values: CDR1 SSHAT, CDR2 FNYEAQ (reference sequence).

The chain is built from TRBV19 and TRBJ2-2, with D perhaps matching TRBD2 (6 bases). This CDR3 region has 14 residues. Trimming took off 6 bases at V and 1 base at J, with 9 bases between the two ends. Germline V gene data show CDR1 as LNHDA and CDR2 as SQIVND (reference sequence). This CDR3 reads CASRMGGNTGELFF. The DNA of the CDR3 is TGTGCCAGTAGAATGGGAGGGAACACCGGGGAGCTGTTTTTT.

The CDR3 nucleotides read TGTGCCAGCAGTTTTTGGGGGATGAACACTGAAGCTTTCTTT. It is translated as CASSFWGMNTEAFF. This chain connects TRBV28 to TRBJ1-1; tentative D call: TRBD1 (5 bases). Germline V gene data show CDR1 as MDHEN and CDR2 as SYDVKM. This CDR3 contains 14 residues. V shed 3 bases and J shed 0 bases, with 8 bases lying between them. The variable domain in full, completed from reference TRBV28 and TRBJ1-1, reads DVKVTQSSRYLVKRTGEKVFLECVQDMDHENMFWYRQDPGLGLRLIYFSYDVKMKEKGDIPEGYSVSREKKERFSLILESASTNQTSMYLCASSFWGMNTEAFFGQGTRLTVV.

J is TRBJ2-3 and V is TRBV12-3 or TRBV12-4; D gene unclear. The CDR3 consists of 13 residues. V gave up 2 bases and J gave up 5 bases, with 8 bases separating them. The CDR3 DNA reads TGTGCCAGCAGTTTACACACACTAGATACGCAGTATTTT. It yields the protein CASSLHTLDTQYF.

J is TRBJ1-2 and V is TRBV30; a weak D match, TRBD1 (5 bases). V lost 2 bases to trimming and J lost 10 bases, with 11 bases between them. This CDR3 is built from 11 residues. Germline loops: CDR1 GTSNPN, CDR2 SVGIG (reference sequence). CDR3 sequence reads: CAWSQGQVYTF. The DNA of the CDR3 is TGTGCCTGGAGTCAGGGCCAAGTCTACACCTTC.

The gene calls are TRBV2 and TRBJ1-1; D is unclear. Trimming left V 6 bases short and J 1 base short, with 9 bases between. CDR1 and CDR2 (germline): SNHLY, FYNNEI. CDR3 length: 13 amino acids. CDR3 in DNA: TGTGCCAGCAGGGTGATGGGGAACACTGAAGCTTTCTTT. Translated, it gives CASRVMGNTEAFF.

CDR3 loop: CAIQVGKGAYEQYF. The CDR3 DNA reads as TGTGCCATTCAAGTGGGGAAGGGTGCCTACGAGCAGTACTTC. The chain employs TRBV6-4 and TRBJ2-7, with D unresolved. Germline assignment: CDR1 MRHNA and CDR2 SNTAGT. Trimming took 10 bases from V and 2 from J, leaving 18 bases between them. This CDR3 comprises 14 residues.

The V and J genes are TRBV25-1 and TRBJ1-6; D ambiguous. Deletions cut 1 base from V and 5 bases from J, with 9 bases between. Germline V gene lookup returns CDR1 MGHDK and CDR2 SYGVNS. The CDR3 has 15 amino acids. The CDR3 region is CASSEWGRDNSPLHF. DNA for the CDR3: TGTGCCAGCAGTGAATGGGGAAGGGATAATTCACCCCTCCACTTT.

This rearrangement joins TRBV2 to TRBJ2-7, with a tentative D call TRBD2 (6 bases). CDR3 length: 13 residues. Germline CDR1 SNHLY, CDR2 FYNNEI. Trimming took off 6 bases at V and 4 bases at J, with 13 bases between the two ends. Written as DNA, the CDR3 is TGTGCCAGCAGGGAGACTAGTTTTTACGAGCAGTACTTC. Translation gives CASRETSFYEQYF.

This chain uses TRBV19 with TRBJ1-5; D gene ambiguous. V lost 1 base to trimming and J lost 7 bases, with 8 bases between them. CDR1 is LNHDA, CDR2 SQIVND, per germline (reference sequence). This CDR3 contains 13 residues. CDR3 sequence (DNA): TGTGCCAGTAGTATAGGGGAAATACAGCCCCAGCATTTT. It translates to CASSIGEIQPQHF.

The chain carries TRBV25-1 and TRBJ1-4, with D hard to call. Trimming stripped 0 bases from V and 7 bases from J, with 12 bases between. In germline, CDR1 is MGHDK, CDR2 SYGVNS. There are 15 residues in the CDR3. CDR3 residues: CASSEYTGSGEKLFF. In DNA form, the CDR3 reads TGTGCCAGCAGTGAATATACGGGTTCTGGTGAAAAACTGTTTTTT.

The CDR3 bases are TGTGCCAGCAGCTTTTGGGACAGGGGAGGGTCACCCCTCCACTTT. This translates into CASSFWDRGGSPLHF. V usage is TRBV5-4 and J usage is TRBJ1-6; 10 positions match TRBD1. Germline V gene data show CDR1 as SGHNT and CDR2 as YYREEE (reference sequence). The CDR3 covers 15 residues. The junction had 6 bases not matched to a gene; V was cut back by 2 bases and J by 10 bases.

The CDR3 nucleotides read TGTGCCAGCAGTTGGGGAGTCGGAGTAGGGACAGATACGCAGTATTTT. Protein product: CASSWGVGVGTDTQYF. The chain joins TRBV6-5 to TRBJ2-3; perhaps TRBD2 as D (5 bases). The CDR3 extends over 16 amino acids. Trimming cost V 4 bases and J 3 bases, with 17 bases left between them. In germline, CDR1 is MNHEY, CDR2 SVGAGI.